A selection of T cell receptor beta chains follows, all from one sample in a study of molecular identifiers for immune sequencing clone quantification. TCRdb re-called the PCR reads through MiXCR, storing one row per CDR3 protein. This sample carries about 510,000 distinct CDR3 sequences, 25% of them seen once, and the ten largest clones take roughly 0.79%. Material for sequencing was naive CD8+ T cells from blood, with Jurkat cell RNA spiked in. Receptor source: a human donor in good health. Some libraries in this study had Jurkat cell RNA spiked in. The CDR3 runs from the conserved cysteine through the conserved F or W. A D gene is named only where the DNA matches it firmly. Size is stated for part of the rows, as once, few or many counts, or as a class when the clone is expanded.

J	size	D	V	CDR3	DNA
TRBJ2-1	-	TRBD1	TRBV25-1	CASSGPPNRGLANEQFF	TGTGCCAGCAGTGGGCCTCCTAACAGGGGGCTAGCCAATGAGCAGTTCTTC
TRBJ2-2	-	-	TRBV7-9	CASTPRMRGGELFF	TGTGCCAGCACCCCCCGAATGAGGGGCGGGGAGCTGTTTTTT
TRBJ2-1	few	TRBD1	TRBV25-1	CASSEWGQGANEQFF	TGTGCCAGCAGTGAATGGGGACAGGGGGCCAATGAGCAGTTCTTC
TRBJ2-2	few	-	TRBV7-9	CASSPNDPTNTGELFF	TGTGCCAGCAGCCCCAACGACCCCACGAACACCGGGGAGCTGTTTTTT
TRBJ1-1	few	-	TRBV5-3	CASSFAGAPDTEALF	TGTGCCAGCAGCTTTGCAGGGGCGCCGGACACTGAAGCTCTCTTT
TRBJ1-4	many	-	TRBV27	CASRAVGGNEKLFF	TGTGCCAGCCGTGCCGTGGGCGGTAATGAAAAACTGTTTTTT
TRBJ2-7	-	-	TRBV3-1	CASRPRRALPYEPYF	TGTGCCAGCCGCCCTCGGCGGGCCCTCCCCTACGAGCCGTACTTC
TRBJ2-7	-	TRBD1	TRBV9	CASSAGQGTEQYF	TGTGCCAGCAGCGCCGGACAGGGGACCGAGCAGTACTTC
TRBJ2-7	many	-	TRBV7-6	CASSPSGVLYEQYF	TGTGCCAGCAGCCCCTCTGGGGTACTTTACGAGCAGTACTTC
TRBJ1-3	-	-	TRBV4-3	CASCQGFSGNTIYF	TGCGCCAGCTGCCAGGGTTTCTCTGGAAACACCATATATTTT
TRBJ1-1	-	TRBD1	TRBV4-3	CASSQDWSWGQGVAEAFF	TGCGCCAGCAGCCAAGATTGGTCGTGGGGACAGGGTGTGGCTGAAGCTTTCTTT
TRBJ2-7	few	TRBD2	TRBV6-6	CASSYGAGGTSYEQYF	TGTGCCAGCAGTTACGGAGCGGGGGGAACCTCCTACGAGCAGTACTTC
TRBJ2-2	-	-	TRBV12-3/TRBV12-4	CASSLARGTNTGELSF	TGTGCCAGCAGTTTAGCGCGAGGGACGAACACCGGGGAGCTGTCTTTT
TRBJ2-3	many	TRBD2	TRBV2	CASSESVLAGGADTQYF	TGTGCCAGCAGTGAGAGTGTACTAGCGGGGGGGGCAGATACGCAGTATTTT
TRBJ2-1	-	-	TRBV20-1	CSARDPVLGRSSYNEQFF	TGCAGTGCTAGAGACCCAGTGTTGGGTCGTAGCTCCTACAATGAGCAGTTCTTC
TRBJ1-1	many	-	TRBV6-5	CASSPPRGTARGTEAFF	TGTGCCAGCAGCCCCCCTCGGGGAACAGCCCGCGGCACTGAAGCTTTCTTT
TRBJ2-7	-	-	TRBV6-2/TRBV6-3	CASDLGVSYEQYF	TGTGCCAGCGACCTTGGAGTCTCCTACGAGCAGTACTTC
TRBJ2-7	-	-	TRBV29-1	CSVEGLFGERGSYEQYF	TGCAGCGTTGAAGGTCTTTTTGGGGAGAGGGGCTCCTACGAGCAGTACTTC
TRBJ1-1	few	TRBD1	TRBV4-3	CASSRVKSWTGGAENTEAFF	TGCGCCAGCAGCCGAGTGAAGAGTTGGACAGGGGGCGCGGAGAACACTGAAGCTTTCTTT
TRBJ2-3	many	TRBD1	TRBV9	CASSGQGTSTDTQYF	TGTGCCAGCAGCGGACAGGGCACTAGCACAGATACGCAGTATTTT
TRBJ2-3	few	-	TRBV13	CASSSLGRTQYF	TGTGCCAGCAGCTCCCTCGGACGTACGCAGTATTTT
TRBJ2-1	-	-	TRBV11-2	CASSLDAGSANEQFF	TGTGCCAGCAGCTTAGATGCAGGGTCTGCGAATGAGCAGTTCTTC
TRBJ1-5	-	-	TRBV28	CASTLRLPEYNQPQHF	TGTGCCAGCACCCTGAGGCTCCCAGAATACAATCAGCCCCAGCATTTT
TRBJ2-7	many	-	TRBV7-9	CASSKGGGEQYF	TGTGCCAGCAGCAAGGGAGGGGGCGAGCAGTACTTC
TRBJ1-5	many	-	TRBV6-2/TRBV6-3	CASSPLGAGNQPQHF	TGTGCCAGCAGTCCCCTCGGGGCTGGCAATCAGCCCCAGCATTTT
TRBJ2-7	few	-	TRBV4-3	CASSPSGTPSSYEQYF	TGCGCCAGCAGCCCCTCGGGGACACCGAGCTCCTACGAGCAGTACTTC